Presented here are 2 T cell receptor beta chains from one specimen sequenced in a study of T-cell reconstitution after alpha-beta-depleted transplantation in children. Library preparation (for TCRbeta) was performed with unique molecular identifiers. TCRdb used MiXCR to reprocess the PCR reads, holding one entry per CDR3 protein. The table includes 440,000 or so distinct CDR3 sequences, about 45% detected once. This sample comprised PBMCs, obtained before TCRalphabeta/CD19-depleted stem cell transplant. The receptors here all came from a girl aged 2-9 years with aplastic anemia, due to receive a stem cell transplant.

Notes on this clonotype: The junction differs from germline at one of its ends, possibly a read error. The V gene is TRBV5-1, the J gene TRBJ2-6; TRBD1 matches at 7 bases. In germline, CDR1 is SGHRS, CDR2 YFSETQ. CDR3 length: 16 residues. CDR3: CASSLGQGAGANFLTF. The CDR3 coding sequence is TGCGCCAGCAGCTTGGGACAGGGCGCTGGGGCCAACTTCCTGACTTTC.

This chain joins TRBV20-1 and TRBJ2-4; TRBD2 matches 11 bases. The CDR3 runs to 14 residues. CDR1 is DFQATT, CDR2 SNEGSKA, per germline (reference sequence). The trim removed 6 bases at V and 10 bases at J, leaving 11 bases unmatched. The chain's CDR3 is CSAPRLAGLGIQYF. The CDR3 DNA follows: TGCAGTGCACCTCGACTAGCGGGATTAGGGATTCAGTACTTC.